The rows below give T cell receptor beta chains drawn from one sample of a study of CD4 and CD8 cells across lung adenocarcinoma regions. Each CDR3 protein gets one entry after TCRdb re-called the PCR reads with MiXCR. The table records 7,500 to 10,000 distinct CDR3 sequences, over 35% of them present only once. Sequencing was carried out using CD4+ T cells from the margin of a lung tumor. The receptors derive from a female donor with lung adenocarcinoma. The CD4 and CD8 labels of this study may be unreliable. CDR3s include the opening cysteine and the closing phenylalanine or tryptophan. The D gene is left open where the match is weak. Some rows mark clone size as missing; the rest say once, few, many or name a class of expanded clone.

D gene	V gene	clone size	J gene	CDR3 protein	CDR3 DNA
TRBD2	TRBV6-1	many	TRBJ2-3	CASSERTSGRVVSTDTQYF	TGTGCCAGCAGTGAAAGGACTAGCGGGAGGGTAGTGAGCACAGATACGCAGTATTTT
.	TRBV27	.	TRBJ2-2	CASREGRTGELFF	TGTGCCAGTAGGGAAGGACGCACCGGGGAGCTGTTTTTT
TRBD1	TRBV14	.	TRBJ2-3	CASSQPGQVSGKNMQYF	TGTGCCAGCAGCCAACCCGGACAGGTCAGCGGCAAAAACATGCAGTATTTT
.	TRBV6-5	.	TRBJ2-2	CASSYGLVAGTLFF	TGTGCCAGCAGTTACGGTCTAGTCGCCGGTACGCTGTTTTTT
.	TRBV20-1	few	TRBJ2-7	CSASSRTGDPYEQYF	TGCAGTGCTAGTTCGCGTACGGGGGACCCCTACGAGCAGTACTTC
.	TRBV27	.	TRBJ2-4	CASSSRPPNTQYF	TGTGCCAGCAGTTCGAGACCTCCAAACACTCAGTACTTC
.	TRBV6-1	.	TRBJ2-1	CASSWGNEQFF	TGTGCCAGCTCGTGGGGGAATGAGCAGTTCTTC
.	TRBV27	.	TRBJ2-3	CASRGRGGFSTETQYF	TGTGCCAGCAGGGGGAGGGGGGGGTTTAGCACAGAGACGCAGTATTTT
.	TRBV14	.	TRBJ2-5	CASTATTARRETQYF	TGTGCCAGCACCGCAACGACAGCTCGACGAGAGACCCAGTACTTC
.	TRBV12-3/TRBV12-4	.	TRBJ2-5	CASSFQEAETQYF	TGTGCCAGCAGTTTTCAGGAGGCAGAGACCCAGTACTTC
TRBD1	TRBV6-5	.	TRBJ2-7	CASRGTGSNNEQYF	TGTGCCAGCAGAGGGACAGGGAGTAACAATGAGCAGTACTTC
.	TRBV15	.	TRBJ2-1	CATSRGGRSNEQFF	TGTGCCACCAGCAGGGGGGGGCGGTCAAATGAGCAGTTCTTC
TRBD2	TRBV7-9	.	TRBJ2-3	CASTLFSGSGDTQYF	TGTGCCAGCACCCTGTTCAGCGGGAGTGGAGATACGCAGTATTTT
.	TRBV6-2/TRBV6-3	.	TRBJ2-7	CATGYVARGPDTQYF	TGTGCCACGGGGTACGTAGCCCGAGGCCCAGATACGCAGTACTTC
TRBD2	TRBV10-3	medium-sized	TRBJ2-3	CAISGTSGTDTQYF	TGTGCCATCAGCGGGACTAGCGGCACAGATACGCAGTATTTT
.	TRBV30	.	TRBJ2-7	CAWSELLFRGQQYF	TGTGCCTGGAGTGAACTCCTATTCAGAGGCCAGCAGTACTTC
.	TRBV25-1	few	TRBJ2-7	CASSESGGSSSYEQYF	TGTGCCAGCAGTGAATCCGGAGGTTCTTCATCCTACGAGCAGTACTTC
.	TRBV6-2/TRBV6-3	.	TRBJ2-3	CASSAGPGRRGTETQYF	TGTGCCAGCAGCGCGGGACCCGGGCGCCGTGGCACAGAGACGCAGTATTTT
.	TRBV6-1	large	TRBJ2-3	CASSELDTQYF	TGTGCCAGCAGTGAATTGGATACGCAGTATTTT
TRBD1	TRBV25-1	.	TRBJ2-5	CASSAWGQKETQYF	TGTGCCAGCAGTGCATGGGGACAGAAAGAGACCCAGTACTTC
.	TRBV6-1	many	TRBJ1-4	CASSAKLAEKLFF	TGTGCCAGCTCAGCGAAGTTAGCTGAAAAACTGTTTTTT
.	TRBV6-1	.	TRBJ2-4	CASSRRLGGGAKDTQYF	TGTGCCAGCAGCCGCCGACTGGGGGGGGGGGCCAAAGACACGCAGTACTTC
.	TRBV10-3	.	TRBJ2-5	CAAGLGGRDQETQYF	TGTGCCGCGGGGCTCGGGGGCCGTGACCAAGAGACCCAGTACTTC
TRBD2	TRBV7-2	few	TRBJ2-4	CASSLGGGNNIQYF	TGTGCCAGCAGCTTAGGCGGGGGGAACAACATTCAGTACTTC
.	TRBV4-1	.	TRBJ2-3	CASSQDGSGTAPYDTQYF	TGCGCCAGCAGCCAAGATGGTTCCGGGACGGCTCCATATGATACGCAGTATTTT